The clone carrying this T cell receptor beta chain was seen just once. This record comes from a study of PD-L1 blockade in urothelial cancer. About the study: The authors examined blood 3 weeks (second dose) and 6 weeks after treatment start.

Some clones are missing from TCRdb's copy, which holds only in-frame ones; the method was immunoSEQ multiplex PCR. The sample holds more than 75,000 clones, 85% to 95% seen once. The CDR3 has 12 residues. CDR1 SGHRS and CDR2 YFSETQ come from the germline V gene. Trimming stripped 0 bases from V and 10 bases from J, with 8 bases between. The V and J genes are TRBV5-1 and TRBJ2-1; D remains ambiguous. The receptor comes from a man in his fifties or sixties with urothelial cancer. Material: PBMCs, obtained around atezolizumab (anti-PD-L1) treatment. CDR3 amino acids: CASSLGVGEQFF. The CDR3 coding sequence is TGCGCCAGCAGCTTGGGTGTCGGGGAGCAGTTCTTC. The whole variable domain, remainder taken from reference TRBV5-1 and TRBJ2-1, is KAGVTQTPRYLIKTRGQQVTLSCSPISGHRSVSWYQQTPGQGLQFLFEYFSETQRNKGNFPGRFSGRQFSNSRSEMNVSTLELGDSALYLCASSLGVGEQFFGPGTRLTVL.